This TCR beta chain derives from a study of T-cell memory formation after mild COVID-19. Broader study findings: That cross-reactive memory joined was suggested by some responding clones appearing in pre-infection memory.

This CDR3 is built from 18 residues. CDR1 and CDR2 from the germline V gene are SGHTA and FQGNSA. Trimming took 1 base from V and 1 from J; bases not matched to a gene: 8. TCRdb re-derived calls from the 5' RACE reads in MiXCR, one entry per CDR3 protein. The sample yields about 470,000 distinct CDR3 sequences, 15% to 20% seen once. Concerning this clonotype itself: The antigen is unknown.

The receptor comes from an adult woman who had mild COVID-19 (a few samples of this study predate the infection). Cell type and time point are not known. Sequencing used PBMCs or a T cell subset sorted from them (not recorded which). The chain recombines TRBV7-2 with TRBJ2-5, with 11 bases aligning to TRBD2. CDR3 nucleotide sequence: TGTGCCAGCAGCTTAGGGGCTAGCGGGGGGTTTTTCCAAGAGACCCAGTACTTC. Amino acid sequence: CASSLGASGGFFQETQYF.